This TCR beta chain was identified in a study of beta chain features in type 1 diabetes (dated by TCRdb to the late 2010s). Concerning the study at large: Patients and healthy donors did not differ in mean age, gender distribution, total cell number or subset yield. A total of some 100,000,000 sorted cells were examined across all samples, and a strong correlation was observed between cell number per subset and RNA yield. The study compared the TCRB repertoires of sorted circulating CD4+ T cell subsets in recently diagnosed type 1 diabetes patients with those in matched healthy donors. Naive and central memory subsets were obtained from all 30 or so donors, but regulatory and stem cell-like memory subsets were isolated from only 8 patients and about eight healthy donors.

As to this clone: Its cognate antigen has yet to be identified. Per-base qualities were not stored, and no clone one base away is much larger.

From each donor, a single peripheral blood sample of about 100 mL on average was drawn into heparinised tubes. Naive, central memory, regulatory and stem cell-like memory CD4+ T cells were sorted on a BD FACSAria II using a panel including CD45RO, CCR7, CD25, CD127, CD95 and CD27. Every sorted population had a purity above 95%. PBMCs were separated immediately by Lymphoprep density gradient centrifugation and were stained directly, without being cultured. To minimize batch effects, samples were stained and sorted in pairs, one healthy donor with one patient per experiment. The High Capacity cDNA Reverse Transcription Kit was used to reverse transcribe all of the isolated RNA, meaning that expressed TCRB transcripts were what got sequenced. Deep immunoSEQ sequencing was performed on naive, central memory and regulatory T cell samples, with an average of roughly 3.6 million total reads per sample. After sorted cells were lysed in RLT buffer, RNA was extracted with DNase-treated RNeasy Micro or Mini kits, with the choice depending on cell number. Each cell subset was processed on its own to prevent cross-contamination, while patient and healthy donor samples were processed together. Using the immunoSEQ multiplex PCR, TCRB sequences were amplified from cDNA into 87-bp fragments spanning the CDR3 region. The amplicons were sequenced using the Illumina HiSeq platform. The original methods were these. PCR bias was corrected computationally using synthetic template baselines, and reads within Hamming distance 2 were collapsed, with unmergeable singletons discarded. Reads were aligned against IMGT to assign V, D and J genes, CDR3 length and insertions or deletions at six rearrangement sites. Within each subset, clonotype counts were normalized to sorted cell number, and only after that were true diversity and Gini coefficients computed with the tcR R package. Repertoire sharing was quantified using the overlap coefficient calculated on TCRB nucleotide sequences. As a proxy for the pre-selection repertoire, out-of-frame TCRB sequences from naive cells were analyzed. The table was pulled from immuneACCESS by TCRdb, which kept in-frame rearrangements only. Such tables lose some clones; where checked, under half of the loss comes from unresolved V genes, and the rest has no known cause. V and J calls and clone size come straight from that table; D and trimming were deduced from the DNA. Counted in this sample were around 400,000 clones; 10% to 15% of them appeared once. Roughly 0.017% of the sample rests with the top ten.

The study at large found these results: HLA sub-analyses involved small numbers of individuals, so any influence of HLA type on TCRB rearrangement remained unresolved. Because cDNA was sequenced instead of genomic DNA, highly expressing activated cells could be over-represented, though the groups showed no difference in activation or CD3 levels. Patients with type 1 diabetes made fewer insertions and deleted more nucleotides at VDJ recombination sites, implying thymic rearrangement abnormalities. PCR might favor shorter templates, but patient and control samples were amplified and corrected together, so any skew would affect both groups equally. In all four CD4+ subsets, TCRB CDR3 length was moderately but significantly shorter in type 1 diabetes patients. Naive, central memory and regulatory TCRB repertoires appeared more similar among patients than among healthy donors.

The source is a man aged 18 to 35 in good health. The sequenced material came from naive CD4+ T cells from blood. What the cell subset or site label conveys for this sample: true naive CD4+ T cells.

The DNA sequence follows: TGTGCCAGCAGGTCGTTACAGGGTAAAGAGACCCAGTACTTC. Its protein is CASRSLQGKETQYF. The V and J genes are TRBV11-2 and TRBJ2-5; TRBD1 is a weak D gene call, 6 bases matching. Trimming costs V 6 bases and J 3 bases, and their ends lie 14 bases apart. As encoded in the germline V gene, CDR1 is SGHAT while CDR2 is FQNNGV. Measured from the cysteine to the phenylalanine, the CDR3 is 14 residues long. The entry retains the CDR3 DNA only, 42 bases that are in frame from base 1. Full variable domain (CDR3 extended with the reference TRBV11-2 and TRBJ2-5 proteins): EAGVAQSPRYKIIEKRQSVAFWCNPISGHATLYWYQQILGQGPKLLIQFQNNGVVDDSQLPKDRFSAERLKGVDSTLKIQPAKLEDSAVYLCASRSLQGKETQYFGPGTRLLVL.